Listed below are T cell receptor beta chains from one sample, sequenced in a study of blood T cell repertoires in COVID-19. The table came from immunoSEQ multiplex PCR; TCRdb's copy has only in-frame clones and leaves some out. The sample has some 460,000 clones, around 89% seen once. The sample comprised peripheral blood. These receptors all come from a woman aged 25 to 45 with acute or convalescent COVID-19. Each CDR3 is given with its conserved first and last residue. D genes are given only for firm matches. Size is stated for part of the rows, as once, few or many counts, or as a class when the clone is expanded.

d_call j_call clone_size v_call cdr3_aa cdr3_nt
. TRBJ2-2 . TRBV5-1 CASSLGPRSGTGELFF TGCGCCAGCAGCTTAGGACCCAGATCGGGAACCGGGGAGCTGTTTTTT
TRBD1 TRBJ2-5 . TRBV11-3 CASSLRQGVGETQYF TGTGCCAGCAGCTTACGACAGGGGGTCGGGGAGACCCAGTACTTC
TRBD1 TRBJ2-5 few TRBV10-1 CASSEGDRDQETQYF TGCGCCAGCAGTGAGGGTGACAGGGACCAAGAGACCCAGTACTTC
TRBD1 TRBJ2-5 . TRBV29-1 CSVRKGARETQYF TGCAGCGTTCGCAAGGGGGCGAGGGAGACCCAGTACTTC
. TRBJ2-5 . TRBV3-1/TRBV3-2 CASSHGAETQYF TGTGCCAGCAGCCACGGTGCAGAGACCCAGTACTTC
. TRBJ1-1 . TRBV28 CASSRGSQAFF TGTGCCAGCAGTCGAGGGAGTCAAGCTTTCTTT
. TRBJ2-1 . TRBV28 CASSLPLNEQFF TGTGCCAGCAGTTTGCCTCTAAATGAGCAGTTCTTC
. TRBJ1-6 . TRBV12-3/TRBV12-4 CASRYGGTLHF TGTGCCAGCAGATATGGAGGAACCCTCCACTTT
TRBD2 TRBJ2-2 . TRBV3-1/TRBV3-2 CASSLTSGGAGELFF TGTGCCAGCAGCCTGACTAGCGGGGGGGCCGGGGAGCTGTTTTTT
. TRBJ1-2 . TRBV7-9 CASSLGRANGYTF TGTGCCAGCAGCTTAGGCAGGGCCAATGGCTACACCTTC
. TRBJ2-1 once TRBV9 CASAPGLSLEQFF TGTGCCAGCGCTCCGGGACTCTCCTTGGAGCAGTTCTTC